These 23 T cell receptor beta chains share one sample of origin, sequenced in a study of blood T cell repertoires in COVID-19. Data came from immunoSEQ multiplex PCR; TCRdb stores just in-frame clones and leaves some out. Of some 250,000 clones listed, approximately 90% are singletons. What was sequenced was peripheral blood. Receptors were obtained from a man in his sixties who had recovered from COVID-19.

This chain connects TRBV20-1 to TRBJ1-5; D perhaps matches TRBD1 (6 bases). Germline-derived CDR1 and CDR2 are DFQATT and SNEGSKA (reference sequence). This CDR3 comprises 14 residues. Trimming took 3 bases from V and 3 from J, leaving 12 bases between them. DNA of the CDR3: TGCAGTGCTAGTACCCAGGGGCCCAATCAGCCCCAGCATTTT. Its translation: CSASTQGPNQPQHF.

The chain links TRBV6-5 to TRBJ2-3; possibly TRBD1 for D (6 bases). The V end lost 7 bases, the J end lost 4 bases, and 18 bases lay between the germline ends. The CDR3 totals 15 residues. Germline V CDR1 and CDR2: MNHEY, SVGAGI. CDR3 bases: TGTGCCAGCACCAACCAGGGGCACCGGGCAGATACGCAGTATTTT. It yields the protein CASTNQGHRADTQYF.

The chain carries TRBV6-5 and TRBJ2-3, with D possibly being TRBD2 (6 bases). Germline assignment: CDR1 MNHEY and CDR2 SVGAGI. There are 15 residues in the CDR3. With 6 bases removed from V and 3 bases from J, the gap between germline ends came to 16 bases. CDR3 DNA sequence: TGTGCCAGCAGCGGATGGAGGGGCGGGACAGATACGCAGTATTTT. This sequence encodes CASSGWRGGTDTQYF.

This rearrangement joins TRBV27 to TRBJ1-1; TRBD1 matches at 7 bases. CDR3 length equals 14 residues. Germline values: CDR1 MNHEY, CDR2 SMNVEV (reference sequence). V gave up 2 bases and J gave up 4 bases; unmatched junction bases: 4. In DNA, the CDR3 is TGTGCCAGCAGTTTAAGGGGGCTGGTCACTGAAGCTTTCTTT. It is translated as CASSLRGLVTEAFF.

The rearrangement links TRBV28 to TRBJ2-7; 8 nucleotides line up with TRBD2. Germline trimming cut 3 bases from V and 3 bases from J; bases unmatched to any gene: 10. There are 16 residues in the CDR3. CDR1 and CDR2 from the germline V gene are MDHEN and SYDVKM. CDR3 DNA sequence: TGTGCCAGCAGTTTCGGGGGGGCCAATGGTATCTACGAGCAGTACTTC. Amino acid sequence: CASSFGGANGIYEQYF.

The CDR3 nucleotides read TGTGCCAGCAGCTCTGGACTTAATTCACCCCTCCACTTT. It translates to CASSSGLNSPLHF. This chain connects TRBV11-2 to TRBJ1-6; D not resolved. Trimming removed 4 bases from V and 6 bases from J, with 7 bases in between. In germline, CDR1 is SGHAT, CDR2 FQNNGV. The CDR3 runs 13 residues.

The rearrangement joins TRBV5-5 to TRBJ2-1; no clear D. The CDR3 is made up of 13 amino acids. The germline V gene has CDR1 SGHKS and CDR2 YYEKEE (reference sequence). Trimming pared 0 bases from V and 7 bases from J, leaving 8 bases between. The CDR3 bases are TGTGCCAGCAGCTTGGGTCTTAGTAATGAGCAGTTCTTC. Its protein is CASSLGLSNEQFF.

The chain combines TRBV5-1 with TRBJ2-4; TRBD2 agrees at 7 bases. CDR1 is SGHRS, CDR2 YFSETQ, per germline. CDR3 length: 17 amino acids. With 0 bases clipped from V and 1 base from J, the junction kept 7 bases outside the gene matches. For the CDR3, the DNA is TGCGCCAGCAGCTTGGCCTGGGGGGGAGAGGCCAAAAACATTCAGTACTTC. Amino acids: CASSLAWGGEAKNIQYF.

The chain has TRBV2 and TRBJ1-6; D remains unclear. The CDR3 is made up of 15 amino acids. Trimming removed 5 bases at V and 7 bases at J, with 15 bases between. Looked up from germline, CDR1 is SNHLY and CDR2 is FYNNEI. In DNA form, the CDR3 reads TGTGCCAGCAGTTTTAGGGAGGGTGGGAATTCACCCCTCCACTTT. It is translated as CASSFREGGNSPLHF.

The CDR3 sequence is CAAGTGRHEQFF. The CDR3 region has the DNA TGTGCCGCCGGGACAGGGCGTCATGAGCAGTTCTTC. This chain joins TRBV6-5 and TRBJ2-1, with TRBD1 matching over 9 bases. Germline-derived CDR1 and CDR2 are MNHEY and SVGAGI. After removal of 11 bases from V and 8 bases from J, the junction contained 7 bases not matched to a gene. This CDR3 is 12 amino acids long.

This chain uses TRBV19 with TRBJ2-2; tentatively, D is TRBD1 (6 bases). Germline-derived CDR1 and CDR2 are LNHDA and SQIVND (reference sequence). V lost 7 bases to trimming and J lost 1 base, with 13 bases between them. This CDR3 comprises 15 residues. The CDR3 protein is CASTNRAVNTGELFF. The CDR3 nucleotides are TGTGCCAGTACGAACAGGGCGGTGAACACCGGGGAGCTGTTTTTT.

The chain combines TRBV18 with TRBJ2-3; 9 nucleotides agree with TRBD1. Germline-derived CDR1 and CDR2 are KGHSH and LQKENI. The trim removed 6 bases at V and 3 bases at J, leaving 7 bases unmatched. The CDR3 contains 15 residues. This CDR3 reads CASSEGQGITDTQYF. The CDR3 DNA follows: TGTGCCAGCTCCGAGGGACAGGGAATAACAGATACGCAGTATTTT.

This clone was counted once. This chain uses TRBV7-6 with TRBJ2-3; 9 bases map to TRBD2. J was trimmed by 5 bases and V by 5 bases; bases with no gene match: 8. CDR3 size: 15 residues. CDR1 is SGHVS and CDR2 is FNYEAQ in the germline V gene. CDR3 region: CASSDRGGGGDTQYF. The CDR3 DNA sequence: TGTGCCAGCAGCGACCGGGGCGGGGGGGGAGATACGCAGTATTTT.

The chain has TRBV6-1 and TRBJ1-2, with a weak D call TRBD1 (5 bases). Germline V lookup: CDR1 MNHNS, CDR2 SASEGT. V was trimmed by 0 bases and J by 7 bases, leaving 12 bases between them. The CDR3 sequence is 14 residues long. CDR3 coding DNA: TGTGCCAGCAGTGAAGCGGCAGGGCTAATTGGCTACACCTTC. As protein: CASSEAAGLIGYTF.

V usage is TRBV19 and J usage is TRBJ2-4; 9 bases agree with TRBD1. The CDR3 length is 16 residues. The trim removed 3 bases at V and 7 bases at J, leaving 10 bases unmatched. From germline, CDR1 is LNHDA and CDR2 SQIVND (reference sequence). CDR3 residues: CASSMLRTGVRNIQYF. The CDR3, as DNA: TGTGCCAGTAGTATGTTAAGGACAGGGGTTCGTAACATTCAGTACTTC.

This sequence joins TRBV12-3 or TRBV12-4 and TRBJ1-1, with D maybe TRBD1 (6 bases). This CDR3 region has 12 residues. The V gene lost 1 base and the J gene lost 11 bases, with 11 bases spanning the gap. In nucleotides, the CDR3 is TGTGCCAGCAGTTTAGACAGGGTAACGGCTTTCTTT. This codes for CASSLDRVTAFF.

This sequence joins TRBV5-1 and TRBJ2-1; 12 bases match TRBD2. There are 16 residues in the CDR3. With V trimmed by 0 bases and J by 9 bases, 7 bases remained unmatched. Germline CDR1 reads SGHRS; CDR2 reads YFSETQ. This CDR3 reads CASSLALAGGLGEQFF. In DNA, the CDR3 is TGCGCCAGCAGCTTGGCCCTAGCGGGGGGGCTTGGTGAGCAGTTCTTC.

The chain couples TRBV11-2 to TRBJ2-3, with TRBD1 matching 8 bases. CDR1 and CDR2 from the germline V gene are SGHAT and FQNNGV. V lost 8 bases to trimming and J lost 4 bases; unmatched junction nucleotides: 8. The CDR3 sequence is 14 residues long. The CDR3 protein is CASARTGRPDTQYF. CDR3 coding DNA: TGTGCCAGCGCGAGGACAGGGAGACCAGATACGCAGTATTTT. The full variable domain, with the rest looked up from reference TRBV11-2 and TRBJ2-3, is EAGVAQSPRYKIIEKRQSVAFWCNPISGHATLYWYQQILGQGPKLLIQFQNNGVVDDSQLPKDRFSAERLKGVDSTLKIQPAKLEDSAVYLCASARTGRPDTQYFGPGTRLTVL.

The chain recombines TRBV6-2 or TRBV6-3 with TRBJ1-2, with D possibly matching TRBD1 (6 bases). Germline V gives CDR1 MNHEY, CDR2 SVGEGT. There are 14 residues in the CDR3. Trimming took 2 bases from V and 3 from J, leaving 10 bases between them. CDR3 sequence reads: CASSYGGAHYGYTF. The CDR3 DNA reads TGTGCCAGCAGTTACGGGGGGGCTCACTATGGCTACACCTTC.

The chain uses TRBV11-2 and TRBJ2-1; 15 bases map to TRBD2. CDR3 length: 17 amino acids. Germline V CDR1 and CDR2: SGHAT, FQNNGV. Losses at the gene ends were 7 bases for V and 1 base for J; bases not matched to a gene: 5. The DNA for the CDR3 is TGTGCCAGCAAAGGGACTAGCGGGGGGACATCCTACAATGAGCAGTTCTTC. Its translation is CASKGTSGGTSYNEQFF.

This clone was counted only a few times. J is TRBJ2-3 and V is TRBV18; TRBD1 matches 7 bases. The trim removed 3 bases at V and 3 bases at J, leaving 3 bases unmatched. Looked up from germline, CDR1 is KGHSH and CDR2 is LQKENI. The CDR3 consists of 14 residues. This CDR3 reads CASSPGQPTDTQYF. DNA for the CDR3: TGTGCCAGCTCACCGGGACAGCCGACAGATACGCAGTATTTT.

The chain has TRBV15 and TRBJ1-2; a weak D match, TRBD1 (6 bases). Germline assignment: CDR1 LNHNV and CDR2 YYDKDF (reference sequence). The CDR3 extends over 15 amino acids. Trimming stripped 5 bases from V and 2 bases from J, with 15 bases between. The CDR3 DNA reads TGTGCCACCAGCCCACCCCGGGGGGGCAACTATGGCTACACCTTC. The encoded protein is CATSPPRGGNYGYTF.

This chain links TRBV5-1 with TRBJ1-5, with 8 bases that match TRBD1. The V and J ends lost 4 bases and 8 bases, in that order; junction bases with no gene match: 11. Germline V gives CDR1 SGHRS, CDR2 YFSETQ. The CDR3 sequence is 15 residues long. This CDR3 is CASSPLGQGLEPQHF. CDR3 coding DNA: TGCGCCAGCAGCCCTCTCGGACAGGGCCTAGAGCCCCAGCATTTT.